These T cell receptor beta chains were read from a single sample in a study of cytomegalovirus exposure and HLA in healthy donors. Clones were sequenced by immunoSEQ multiplex PCR, and TCRdb holds only the in-frame ones, with some missing. The sample carries 95,000 to 150,000 clones, roughly 80% recorded once. The source material was PBMCs. These receptors originate from a woman aged 40 to 50 in good health and CMV-seropositive. Both conserved end residues are part of each CDR3. Fields, in order: clone size, J gene, V gene, D gene, CDR3 DNA, CDR3 protein. A D gene is named only where the DNA matches it firmly. Size values are once, few and many counts, or a class for expanded clones, and some rows have none.

-	TRBJ1-6	TRBV6-5	-	TGTGCCAGCAGCTCAGGCCTGGTGGGTGCCCTCCACTTT	CASSSGLVGALHF
-	TRBJ1-5	TRBV7-9	-	TGTGCCAGCAGCCCCGACAGAGTCAATCAGCCCCGGCATTTT	CASSPDRVNQPRHF
few	TRBJ2-3	TRBV2	-	TGTGCCAGCAGTGAACCACTAGCTCAGCTATCAGATACGCAGTATTTT	CASSEPLAQLSDTQYF
-	TRBJ2-2	TRBV7-6	TRBD1	TGTGCCAGCAGCGCGGACAGGGCGACCGGGGAGCTGTTTTTT	CASSADRATGELFF
-	TRBJ1-2	TRBV7-2	-	TGTGCCAGCAGGGGCAACTATGGCTACACCTTC	CASRGNYGYTF
-	TRBJ2-5	TRBV6-5	-	TGTGCCAGCAGTTACTCGATCTCCGGTGGCCAAGAGACCCAGTACTTC	CASSYSISGGQETQYF
-	TRBJ1-2	TRBV5-1	-	TGCGCCAGCAGCTTGGTGGCACAGGGATACTATGGCTACACCTTC	CASSLVAQGYYGYTF
-	TRBJ2-1	TRBV7-3	TRBD2	TGTGCCAGCAGCTTTAAGGCCCCCAGCGGGAGGTCCAATGAGCAGTTCTTC	CASSFKAPSGRSNEQFF
-	TRBJ2-7	TRBV29-1	TRBD1	TGCAGCGTTCCGGGACAGGGGGCAGGGGAGCAGTACTTC	CSVPGQGAGEQYF
-	TRBJ2-3	TRBV6-4	TRBD2	TGTGCCAGCAGCGTAGCGGGAGGCACAGATACGCAGTATTTT	CASSVAGGTDTQYF
-	TRBJ2-3	TRBV7-2	TRBD1	TGTGCCAGCAGCTCAGGACAGGGAGGAGAGACAGATACGCAGTATTTT	CASSSGQGGETDTQYF
-	TRBJ2-7	TRBV5-6	TRBD2	TGTGCCAGCAGCTTCAGATGGCGGGGGACCTACGAGCAGTACTTC	CASSFRWRGTYEQYF
-	TRBJ2-6	TRBV5-5	-	TGTGCCAGCAGCTTGTGGGGCAACGGGGCCAACGTCCTGACTTTC	CASSLWGNGANVLTF
-	TRBJ1-2	TRBV4-3	-	TGCGCCAGCAGCCAAGCGGACCTCGGGAGTAGCTATGGCTACACCTTC	CASSQADLGSSYGYTF
few	TRBJ2-7	TRBV19	-	TGTGCCAGTAGCCCCCAGGGTCTCCACGAGCAGTACTTC	CASSPQGLHEQYF
-	TRBJ1-6	TRBV2	TRBD1	TGTGCCAGCAGGCCTGGGACAGCTGATAATTCACCCCTCCACTTT	CASRPGTADNSPLHF
few	TRBJ1-2	TRBV5-1	TRBD1	TGCGCCAGCAGCTCGCCCGGGACAGGGAATGGCTACACCTTC	CASSSPGTGNGYTF
-	TRBJ2-1	TRBV10-3	TRBD1	TGTGCCATCAGTGAGGGACAGGGGTCAAGTGAGCAGTTCTTC	CAISEGQGSSEQFF
-	TRBJ2-7	TRBV19	TRBD1	TGTGCCAGTAGTCCTAGGACAGGGCAAAATGAGCAGTACTTC	CASSPRTGQNEQYF
-	TRBJ2-3	TRBV2	TRBD1	TGTGCCAGCAGTGACAGACAGGGAAGCACAGATACGCAGTATTTT	CASSDRQGSTDTQYF
-	TRBJ2-3	TRBV10-3	TRBD2	TGTGCCATCAGTGAGTCGTGGGTTAGCGGGGGATCTAGCACAGATACGCAGTATTTT	CAISESWVSGGSSTDTQYF
-	TRBJ2-1	TRBV7-7	-	TGTGCTAGCAGCCCGAACATTAACAATGAGCAGTTCTTC	CASSPNINNEQFF
-	TRBJ2-1	TRBV30	TRBD2	TGTGCCTGGAGAGGGACTAGCGGGAGGGTGAATGAGCAGTTCTTC	CAWRGTSGRVNEQFF
-	TRBJ1-1	TRBV5-4	-	TGTGCCAGCAGGGGAGGACTCACGACTGAAGCTTTCTTT	CASRGGLTTEAFF
-	TRBJ2-7	TRBV18	TRBD2	TGTGCCAGCTCACCAGGGACTAGCGGCTCCTACGAGCAGTACTTC	CASSPGTSGSYEQYF
-	TRBJ1-5	TRBV19	-	TGTGCCAGTAGTCCTGGCCAGTTCAATCAGCCCCAGCATTTT	CASSPGQFNQPQHF
-	TRBJ1-3	TRBV5-1	-	TGCGCCAGCAGCTTGGGGGCCGAGAGCTCTGGAAACACCATATATTTT	CASSLGAESSGNTIYF
-	TRBJ2-3	TRBV21-1	-	TGTGCCAGCAGCAAAGCCGGCAGGGGGCAGGGAGATACGCAGTATTTT	CASSKAGRGQGDTQYF
-	TRBJ1-4	TRBV5-1	TRBD1	TGCGCCAGCAGCTCCCAGGGGGGTAATGAAAAACTGTTTTTT	CASSSQGGNEKLFF
-	TRBJ2-7	TRBV21-1	-	TGTGCCAGCAGCGGGGCTAGCGGGAGCTCCTACGAGCAGTACTTC	CASSGASGSSYEQYF
-	TRBJ1-1	TRBV19	-	TGTGCCAGTAGTCCCCAACGGGGGGGTGAAGCTTTCTTT	CASSPQRGGEAFF
-	TRBJ1-3	TRBV10-3	-	TGTGCCACTACTACAGGGAGAGGGTCTGGAAACACCATATATTTT	CATTTGRGSGNTIYF
-	TRBJ2-3	TRBV5-1	-	TGCGCCAGCGCTTTCGCCGGAGGGGGCGGAACAGATACGCAGTATTTT	CASAFAGGGGTDTQYF
-	TRBJ2-5	TRBV4-3	-	TGCGCCAGCAGCCAAGATCTTTCGGGGTCGGGAGAGACCCAGTACTTC	CASSQDLSGSGETQYF
-	TRBJ2-7	TRBV21-1	-	TGTGCCAGCAGCTTCAAGGGGGGACAGGACGCTTCCTACGAGCAGTACTTC	CASSFKGGQDASYEQYF
-	TRBJ2-7	TRBV7-9	TRBD1	TGTGCCAGCAGCTTCCCCTTGACAGGGCCCGACGAGCAGTACTTC	CASSFPLTGPDEQYF
-	TRBJ2-5	TRBV29-1	TRBD1	TGCAGCGTTGAAGGGACAGGGACGGTGGAGACCCAGTACTTC	CSVEGTGTVETQYF
-	TRBJ2-7	TRBV6-5	TRBD2	TGTGCCAGCAGTTACTCGCGGACTAGCGGGGCCTACGAGCAGTACTTC	CASSYSRTSGAYEQYF
few	TRBJ1-1	TRBV7-9	-	TGTGCCAGCAGCTTTACGTCACAGTCTGAAGCTTTCTTT	CASSFTSQSEAFF